This TCR beta chain was retrieved from a study of T cell responses to AZD1222 COVID-19 vaccine. Study-level findings and limits: Nearly half of unique spike-specific TCRs reportedly avoided B.1.351 and B.1.1.7 mutated regions. After two AZD1222 doses, spike-specific TCR breadth and depth rose versus day 0. Donor demographics were predominantly white British with a female majority; clonal diversity may be underestimated. Seropositive status at baseline applied to only 6 or 7 AZD1222 recipients.

The CDR3 is 20 amino acids. The ends lost 2 bases at V and 8 bases at J; junction bases unmatched: 22. Germline V gene data show CDR1 as KGHSH and CDR2 as LQKENI. Clones were sequenced by immunoSEQ multiplex PCR, and TCRdb holds only the in-frame ones, with some missing. The sample has 100,000 to 150,000 clones, roughly 86% seen once; the top ten hold around 2.9%. Worth noting for this clone: As yet, its antigen is unknown.

The sequence was obtained from an adult who received the AZD1222 COVID-19 vaccine. Sequencing used peripheral blood, obtained 28 days after the second AZD1222 dose. V gene TRBV18 combines with J gene TRBJ1-4, with 8 bases identical to TRBD1. CDR3 nucleotides: TGTGCCAGCTCACCAGCTAAGTACGGGACAGGCATTTTTCTTAAGGAAAAACTGTTTTTT. It codes for CASSPAKYGTGIFLKEKLFF.